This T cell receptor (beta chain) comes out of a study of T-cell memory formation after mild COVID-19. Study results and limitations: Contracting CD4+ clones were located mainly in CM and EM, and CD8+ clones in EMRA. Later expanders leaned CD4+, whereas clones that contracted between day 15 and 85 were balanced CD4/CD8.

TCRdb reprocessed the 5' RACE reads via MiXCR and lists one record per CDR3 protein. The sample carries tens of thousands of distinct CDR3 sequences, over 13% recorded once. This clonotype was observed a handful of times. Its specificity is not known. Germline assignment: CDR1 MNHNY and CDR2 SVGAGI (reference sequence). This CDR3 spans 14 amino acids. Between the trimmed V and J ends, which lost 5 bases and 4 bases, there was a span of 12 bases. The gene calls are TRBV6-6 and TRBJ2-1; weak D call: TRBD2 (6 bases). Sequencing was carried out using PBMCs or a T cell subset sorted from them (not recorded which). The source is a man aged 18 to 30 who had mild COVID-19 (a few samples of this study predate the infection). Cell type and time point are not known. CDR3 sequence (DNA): TGTGCCAGCAGTACTAGCCCCAGTTACAATGAGCAGTTCTTC. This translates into CASSTSPSYNEQFF.